The rows below give T cell receptor beta chains drawn from one sample of a study of T cell responses to AZD1222 COVID-19 vaccine. Data came from immunoSEQ multiplex PCR; TCRdb stores just in-frame clones and leaves some out. The sample has 150,000 to 200,000 clones, roughly 90% seen once; the top ten hold 1% to 1.5%. This material consisted of peripheral blood, taken 28 days after the second AZD1222 dose. Receptors were obtained from an adult who received the AZD1222 COVID-19 vaccine. Each CDR3 is given with its conserved first and last residue. A D gene is named only where the DNA matches it firmly. Size is stated for part of the rows, as once, few or many counts, or as a class when the clone is expanded.

V gene: TRBV5-1
D gene: NA
clone size: NA
J gene: TRBJ1-3
CDR3 protein: CASSWEGGLSGNTIYF
CDR3 DNA: TGCGCCAGCAGCTGGGAGGGGGGCCTCTCTGGAAACACCATATATTTT

V gene: TRBV5-1
D gene: NA
clone size: NA
J gene: TRBJ2-5
CDR3 protein: CASSLVGSETQYF
CDR3 DNA: TGCGCCAGCAGCTTGGTTGGTTCGGAGACCCAGTACTTC

V gene: TRBV10-3
D gene: NA
clone size: NA
J gene: TRBJ1-2
CDR3 protein: CAISERDSSYYGYTF
CDR3 DNA: TGTGCCATCAGTGAACGTGACAGCAGTTACTATGGCTACACCTTC

V gene: TRBV20-1
D gene: TRBD2
clone size: NA
J gene: TRBJ2-7
CDR3 protein: CSASSGSYEQYF
CDR3 DNA: TGCAGTGCTAGTAGCGGGAGCTACGAGCAGTACTTC

V gene: TRBV7-2
D gene: NA
clone size: few
J gene: TRBJ1-2
CDR3 protein: CASSLDGPSYYGYTF
CDR3 DNA: TGTGCCAGCAGCTTAGACGGGCCTAGCTACTATGGCTACACCTTC

V gene: TRBV15
D gene: NA
clone size: NA
J gene: TRBJ2-3
CDR3 protein: CATSRGQGGADTQYF
CDR3 DNA: TGTGCCACCAGCAGAGGGCAGGGGGGCGCAGATACGCAGTATTTT

V gene: TRBV27
D gene: TRBD1
clone size: NA
J gene: TRBJ2-7
CDR3 protein: CASRITRDRGKAYEQYF
CDR3 DNA: TGTGCCAGCAGGATAACCCGTGACAGGGGAAAAGCCTACGAGCAGTACTTC

V gene: TRBV25-1
D gene: TRBD1
clone size: NA
J gene: TRBJ1-4
CDR3 protein: CASSPRTGSEKLFF
CDR3 DNA: TGTGCCAGCAGTCCTAGGACAGGGAGTGAAAAACTGTTTTTT

V gene: TRBV27
D gene: TRBD1
clone size: NA
J gene: TRBJ1-5
CDR3 protein: CASRTGGNQPQHF
CDR3 DNA: TGTGCCAGCCGGACAGGGGGCAATCAGCCCCAGCATTTT

V gene: TRBV19
D gene: NA
clone size: NA
J gene: TRBJ2-6
CDR3 protein: CASSIPPDQSSGANVLTF
CDR3 DNA: TGTGCCAGTAGTATCCCGCCGGACCAGAGCTCTGGGGCCAACGTCCTGACTTTC

V gene: TRBV2
D gene: TRBD1
clone size: NA
J gene: TRBJ1-3
CDR3 protein: CASSAWTGGGNTIYF
CDR3 DNA: TGTGCCAGCAGTGCCTGGACAGGGGGCGGAAACACCATATATTTT

V gene: TRBV3-1/TRBV3-2
D gene: TRBD2
clone size: NA
J gene: TRBJ2-2
CDR3 protein: CASSQQSGRAAGELFF
CDR3 DNA: TGTGCCAGCAGCCAACAGAGCGGGAGGGCCGCTGGGGAGCTGTTTTTT

V gene: TRBV4-3
D gene: NA
clone size: NA
J gene: TRBJ2-5
CDR3 protein: CASSQGARETQYF
CDR3 DNA: TGCGCCAGCAGCCAGGGGGCGCGGGAGACCCAGTACTTC

V gene: TRBV25-1
D gene: NA
clone size: NA
J gene: TRBJ1-6
CDR3 protein: CASSEDTGRSYNSPLHF
CDR3 DNA: TGTGCCAGCAGTGAGGATACAGGGAGGTCCTATAATTCACCCCTCCACTTT

V gene: TRBV7-9
D gene: TRBD1
clone size: once
J gene: TRBJ2-7
CDR3 protein: CASSSTGLHEQYF
CDR3 DNA: TGTGCCAGCAGCTCGACAGGGCTCCACGAGCAGTACTTC

V gene: TRBV15
D gene: NA
clone size: NA
J gene: TRBJ1-1
CDR3 protein: CATSGPGVAEAFF
CDR3 DNA: TGTGCCACCAGCGGACCGGGGGTCGCTGAAGCTTTCTTT

V gene: TRBV28
D gene: NA
clone size: NA
J gene: TRBJ2-2
CDR3 protein: CASSRDNEANTGELFF
CDR3 DNA: TGTGCCAGCAGTCGGGACAACGAGGCGAACACCGGGGAGCTGTTTTTT

V gene: TRBV6-4
D gene: TRBD1
clone size: NA
J gene: TRBJ1-2
CDR3 protein: CASSDGTGSYTF
CDR3 DNA: TGTGCCAGCAGTGACGGGACAGGGAGCTACACCTTC

V gene: TRBV19
D gene: NA
clone size: once
J gene: TRBJ2-5
CDR3 protein: CASSIGASFGETQYF
CDR3 DNA: TGTGCCAGTAGTATAGGGGCCTCCTTTGGTGAGACCCAGTACTTC

V gene: TRBV7-2
D gene: NA
clone size: NA
J gene: TRBJ1-5
CDR3 protein: CASSSQNQPQHF
CDR3 DNA: TGTGCCAGCAGCTCCCAGAATCAGCCCCAGCATTTT

V gene: TRBV4-1
D gene: TRBD2
clone size: NA
J gene: TRBJ2-1
CDR3 protein: CASSQVTAGVSYNEQFF
CDR3 DNA: TGCGCCAGCAGCCAAGTGACAGCGGGAGTATCCTACAATGAGCAGTTCTTC

V gene: TRBV27
D gene: NA
clone size: NA
J gene: TRBJ2-2
CDR3 protein: CASSFSVRGTGELFF
CDR3 DNA: TGTGCCAGCAGTTTTAGCGTCAGGGGCACCGGGGAGCTGTTTTTT

V gene: TRBV5-8
D gene: NA
clone size: NA
J gene: TRBJ1-6
CDR3 protein: CASSFLSPNSPLHF
CDR3 DNA: TGTGCCAGCAGCTTTTTGTCCCCTAATTCACCCCTCCACTTT

V gene: TRBV19
D gene: NA
clone size: NA
J gene: TRBJ1-3
CDR3 protein: CASIGHPGNTIYF
CDR3 DNA: TGTGCCAGTATAGGACATCCAGGAAACACCATATATTTT

V gene: TRBV5-1
D gene: NA
clone size: few
J gene: TRBJ1-2
CDR3 protein: CASSFTQGNYGYTF
CDR3 DNA: TGCGCCAGCAGTTTTACGCAGGGTAACTATGGCTACACCTTC

V gene: TRBV7-8
D gene: TRBD1
clone size: few
J gene: TRBJ1-2
CDR3 protein: CASSPTSRTGSHGYTF
CDR3 DNA: TGTGCCAGCAGCCCGACCTCAAGGACAGGGAGCCATGGCTACACCTTC

V gene: TRBV6-5
D gene: NA
clone size: NA
J gene: TRBJ2-7
CDR3 protein: CASSDSWEQYF
CDR3 DNA: TGTGCCAGCAGTGACTCTTGGGAGCAGTACTTC

V gene: TRBV13
D gene: TRBD2
clone size: NA
J gene: TRBJ2-3
CDR3 protein: CASSPGLAGVTTDTQYF
CDR3 DNA: TGTGCCAGCAGCCCCGGACTAGCGGGAGTTACGACAGATACGCAGTATTTT

V gene: TRBV5-4
D gene: TRBD1
clone size: NA
J gene: TRBJ1-4
CDR3 protein: CASSWGTGRANEKLFF
CDR3 DNA: TGTGCCAGCAGCTGGGGGACAGGGAGGGCTAATGAAAAACTGTTTTTT

V gene: TRBV5-1
D gene: TRBD1
clone size: few
J gene: TRBJ1-2
CDR3 protein: CASRGDRVYGYTF
CDR3 DNA: TGCGCCAGCAGGGGGGACAGGGTCTATGGCTACACCTTC

V gene: TRBV5-1
D gene: NA
clone size: few
J gene: TRBJ1-2
CDR3 protein: CASSSRPVQELHYGYTF
CDR3 DNA: TGCGCCAGCAGCTCGAGGCCTGTGCAGGAGTTGCACTATGGCTACACCTTC

V gene: TRBV6-2/TRBV6-3
D gene: TRBD1
clone size: NA
J gene: TRBJ2-7
CDR3 protein: CASSLLPGQGFFEQYF
CDR3 DNA: TGTGCCAGCAGTTTACTACCGGGACAGGGGTTTTTCGAGCAGTACTTC

V gene: TRBV27
D gene: TRBD1
clone size: NA
J gene: TRBJ2-7
CDR3 protein: CASSPAGQDYEQYF
CDR3 DNA: TGTGCCAGCAGTCCCGCGGGACAGGACTACGAGCAGTACTTC

V gene: TRBV7-2
D gene: NA
clone size: NA
J gene: TRBJ2-2
CDR3 protein: CASSLEQLRASGELFF
CDR3 DNA: TGTGCCAGCAGCTTAGAACAGTTGAGGGCCAGCGGGGAGCTGTTTTTT

V gene: TRBV15
D gene: TRBD1
clone size: NA
J gene: TRBJ2-2
CDR3 protein: CATSGGQSPNTGELFF
CDR3 DNA: TGTGCCACCAGCGGGGGACAGAGCCCCAACACCGGGGAGCTGTTTTTT

V gene: TRBV9
D gene: NA
clone size: NA
J gene: TRBJ1-3
CDR3 protein: CASTPRPHRPDASGNTIYF
CDR3 DNA: TGTGCCAGCACCCCAAGGCCGCATCGTCCAGATGCGTCTGGAAACACCATATATTTT

V gene: TRBV9
D gene: TRBD2
clone size: NA
J gene: TRBJ2-1
CDR3 protein: CASSGFPREDSYNEQFF
CDR3 DNA: TGTGCCAGCAGCGGATTTCCGCGGGAGGATTCCTACAATGAGCAGTTCTTC

V gene: TRBV18
D gene: NA
clone size: NA
J gene: TRBJ1-2
CDR3 protein: CASSPPSESNYGYTF
CDR3 DNA: TGTGCCAGCTCACCACCGTCGGAATCTAACTATGGCTACACCTTC

V gene: TRBV11-2
D gene: NA
clone size: NA
J gene: TRBJ2-1
CDR3 protein: CASSSRGPLDNEQFF
CDR3 DNA: TGTGCCAGCAGCTCCCGAGGACCGCTAGACAATGAGCAGTTCTTC

V gene: TRBV7-9
D gene: NA
clone size: few
J gene: TRBJ2-5
CDR3 protein: CASSIASETQYF
CDR3 DNA: TGTGCCAGCAGCATCGCCTCGGAGACCCAGTACTTC

V gene: TRBV6-6
D gene: NA
clone size: NA
J gene: TRBJ1-3
CDR3 protein: CASSYSAGSGNTIYF
CDR3 DNA: TGTGCCAGCAGTTACTCCGCGGGGTCGGGAAACACCATATATTTT

V gene: TRBV19
D gene: TRBD2
clone size: once
J gene: TRBJ2-1
CDR3 protein: CASRTSGLHGYNEQFF
CDR3 DNA: TGTGCCAGTAGGACCTCGGGACTACACGGGTACAATGAGCAGTTCTTC